This T cell receptor beta chain was recovered during a study of OX40 agonist ivuxolimab in advanced cancers. For the wider study: The costimulatory receptor OX40 (CD134) was targeted by ivuxolimab, a fully human IgG2 agonistic monoclonal antibody. Intravenous ivuxolimab was administered to patients every 2 weeks at six dose levels: 0.01, 0.1, 0.3, 1.5, 3 and 10 mg/kg. Among the approximately 50 dose-escalation patients, roughly 20 had hepatocellular carcinoma, around 15 melanoma, 9 renal cell carcinoma and 9 head and neck cancer. In the dose-escalation cohort, 82.7% of patients were male, and the mean age was approximately 55 years, with a range of about 23 to 85. Prior anti-PD-1, anti-PD-L1 or anti-CTLA-4 therapy was permitted, and checkpoint inhibitors had been received by roughly 42% of dose-escalation patients. Partial responses occurred in three dose-escalation patients, of whom one had hepatocellular carcinoma and two had cutaneous melanoma. Peripheral TCRbeta sequencing was intended to test whether TCR sequence diversity was altered and clonal T-cell expansion was caused by ivuxolimab. The paper reports the monotherapy dose-escalation portion (N of about 52 patients) of the phase I ivuxolimab trial.

To sequence the TCRbeta CDR3 region, genomic DNA was isolated from the sorted cells. TCRbeta CDR3 regions were sequenced using the immunoSEQ Assay. TCRdb obtained this table from immuneACCESS and retained in-frame rearrangements with V and J assigned. These tables miss some clones; where compared with another copy, unresolved V genes account for less than half of the shortfall, and the remainder is unexplained. This sample lists 50,000 to 65,000 clones; 80% to 90% were detected once. The ten largest clones add up to 1.9% of the sample. Beyond this particular receptor, the publication reports: At doses of 0.1 to 3.0 mg/kg, clonal expansion of both CD4+ and CD8+ T cells in blood was seen between baseline and week 6. After ivuxolimab, expanded clones were on average more numerous among CD8+ T cells than among CD4+ T cells. Which antigens the clonally expanded peripheral T cells were specific for was not determined. Low levels of normalized T-cell clonal expansion were also shown by some nonresponding patients. In the 0.1-3.0 mg/kg groups, partial responders were among the patients with the lowest normalized peripheral clonal expansion, particularly in CD8+ T cells.

The trial excluded patients who had a history of autoimmune disease or were on systemic immunosuppression. In every dose cohort, peripheral blood was drawn for TCR sequencing at baseline, cycle 4 day 1, and cycle 7 day 1. The samples were taken from a phase I, first-in-human, multicenter, open-label dose-escalation trial of ivuxolimab. Adults with locally advanced or metastatic melanoma, renal cell carcinoma, hepatocellular carcinoma or head and neck squamous cell carcinoma were enrolled in the trial. Before TCR sequencing, CD4+ and CD8+ T cells were separately sorted from peripheral blood. As for this clone: Its antigen is still unknown. Qualities for individual bases were not recorded, and no much larger clone is one base off.

CDR1 and CDR2 are drawn from the germline V gene (reference sequence): LNHDA, SQIVND. There are 14 amino acids in the CDR3, from cysteine to phenylalanine inclusive. Just CDR3 DNA is preserved here, 42 bases in frame from base 1. V loses 10 bases, J loses 0 bases, and the germline ends lie 15 bases apart. The rearranged chain carries TRBV19 and TRBJ1-1; 6 matching bases give a weak D call of TRBD1. This receptor was identified in an adult with an advanced solid tumor such as melanoma, head and neck, liver or kidney cancer. Sequenced material: CD4+ or CD8+ T cells sorted from blood, taken in a trial of the OX40 agonist ivuxolimab. The bases read TGTGCCACCGGGACACCCAATATGAACACTGAAGCTTTCTTT. This sequence encodes CATGTPNMNTEAFF.